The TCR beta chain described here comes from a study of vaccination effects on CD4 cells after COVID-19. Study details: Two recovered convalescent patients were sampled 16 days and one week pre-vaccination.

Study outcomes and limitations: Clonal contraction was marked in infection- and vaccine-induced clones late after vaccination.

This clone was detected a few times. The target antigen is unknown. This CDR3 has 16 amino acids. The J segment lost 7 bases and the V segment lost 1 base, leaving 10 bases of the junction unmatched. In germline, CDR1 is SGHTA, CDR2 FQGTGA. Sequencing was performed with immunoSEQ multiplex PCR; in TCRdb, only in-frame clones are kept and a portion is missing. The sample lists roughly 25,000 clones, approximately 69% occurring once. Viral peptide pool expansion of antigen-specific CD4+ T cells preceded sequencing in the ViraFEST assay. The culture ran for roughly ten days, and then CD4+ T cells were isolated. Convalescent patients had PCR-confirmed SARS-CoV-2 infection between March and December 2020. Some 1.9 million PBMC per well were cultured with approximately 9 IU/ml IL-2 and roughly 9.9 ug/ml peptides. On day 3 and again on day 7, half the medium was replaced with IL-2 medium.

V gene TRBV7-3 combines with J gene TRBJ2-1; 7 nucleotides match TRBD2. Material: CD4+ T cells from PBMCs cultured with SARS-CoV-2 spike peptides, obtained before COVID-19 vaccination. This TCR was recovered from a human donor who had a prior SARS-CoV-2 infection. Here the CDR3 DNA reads TGTGCCAGCAGCTTAAACCGAGACGGGAGGATTAATGAGCAGTTCTTC. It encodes CASSLNRDGRINEQFF. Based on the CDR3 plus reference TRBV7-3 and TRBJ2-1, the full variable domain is GAGVSQTPSNKVTEKGKYVELRCDPISGHTALYWYRQSLGQGPEFLIYFQGTGAADDSGLPNDRFFAVRPEGSVSTLKIQRTERGDSAVYLCASSLNRDGRINEQFFGPGTRLTVL.